These 13 T cell receptor beta chains were sequenced from one sample in a study of T cell responses to AZD1222 COVID-19 vaccine. TCRdb's copy holds only in-frame clones and misses some; the assay was immunoSEQ multiplex PCR. The sample contains approximately 100,000 clones, 80% to 90% of which appear only once. The specimen comprised peripheral blood, sampled on day 0 of AZD1222 vaccination. The receptors here all came from an adult in good health.

The chain uses TRBV28 and TRBJ1-5; D is unclear. Trimming stripped 6 bases from V and 1 base from J, with 7 bases between. Germline V gives CDR1 MDHEN, CDR2 SYDVKM. The length of the CDR3 is 13 residues. CDR3 in DNA: TGTGCCAGCAGACCACAGAGCAATCAGCCCCAGCATTTT. This translates into CASRPQSNQPQHF. Based on the CDR3 plus reference TRBV28 and TRBJ1-5, the full variable domain is DVKVTQSSRYLVKRTGEKVFLECVQDMDHENMFWYRQDPGLGLRLIYFSYDVKMKEKGDIPEGYSVSREKKERFSLILESASTNQTSMYLCASRPQSNQPQHFGDGTRLSIL.

V usage is TRBV11-2 and J usage is TRBJ2-1; 14 nucleotides line up with TRBD2. V dropped 4 bases and J dropped 8; count of bases not matched to a gene: 7. The CDR3 loop spans 16 amino acids. Germline values: CDR1 SGHAT, CDR2 FQNNGV. The DNA for the CDR3 is TGTGCCAGCAGCTCGAGACTAGCGGGAGGGCAGTATGAGCAGTTCTTC. Amino acids: CASSSRLAGGQYEQFF.

The chain has TRBV19 and TRBJ2-4; TRBD2 might be the D (6 bases). The CDR3 is 15 amino acids. Germline loops: CDR1 LNHDA, CDR2 SQIVND (reference sequence). The V end lost 1 base, the J end lost 6 bases, and 13 bases lay between the germline ends. As DNA, the CDR3 is TGTGCCAGTAGTATAGTCAGGTTGGGGGGAAACATTCAGTACTTC. It encodes CASSIVRLGGNIQYF.

This clone appeared a single time. The rearrangement uses TRBV10-1 and TRBJ2-1; 7 bases match TRBD1. The CDR3 runs to 15 residues. Germline V lookup: CDR1 WNHNN, CDR2 SYGVQD (reference sequence). The V gene end was trimmed by 2 bases and the J gene end by 3 bases; junction bases not matched to a gene: 4. In nucleotides, the CDR3 is TGCGCCAGCAGTGAGGAGGCAGGGGGCTACAATGAGCAGTTCTTC. It is translated as CASSEEAGGYNEQFF.

The chain uses TRBV5-1 and TRBJ1-5; D is uncertain. CDR1 and CDR2 from the germline V gene are SGHRS and YFSETQ. V gave up 0 bases and J gave up 4 bases, with 8 bases separating them. This CDR3 has 14 amino acids. The CDR3 here is CASSLEGHNQPQHF. CDR3 DNA sequence: TGCGCCAGCAGCTTGGAGGGCCATAATCAGCCCCAGCATTTT.

The genes are TRBV4-3 and TRBJ1-4; 8 nucleotides align to TRBD1. After removal of 1 base from V and 6 bases from J, the junction contained 16 bases not matched to a gene. The CDR3 consists of 19 residues. Germline values: CDR1 LGHNA, CDR2 YSLEER. The CDR3 is CASSQVMGQVGGEDEKLFF. CDR3 nucleotides: TGCGCCAGCAGCCAAGTTATGGGACAGGTCGGTGGCGAGGATGAAAAACTGTTTTTT.

This chain connects TRBV11-2 to TRBJ2-2, with 11 bases lining up with TRBD2. Germline V gene data show CDR1 as SGHAT and CDR2 as FQNNGV. The V and J ends lost 6 bases and 4 bases, in that order; junction bases with no gene match: 4. The CDR3 length is 15 residues. The CDR3 DNA follows: TGTGCCAGCAGTTATCTAGCGGGAGGCACCGGGGAGCTGTTTTTT. It encodes CASSYLAGGTGELFF.

The chain couples TRBV6-5 to TRBJ2-2, with 10 bases aligning to TRBD1. CDR1 is MNHEY, CDR2 SVGAGI, per germline. The CDR3 covers 15 residues. The V and J ends lost 5 bases and 2 bases, in that order; junction bases with no gene match: 2. CDR3: CASSRQGANTGELFF. As DNA, the CDR3 is TGTGCCAGCAGTCGACAGGGGGCAAACACCGGGGAGCTGTTTTTT.

This chain connects TRBV10-1 to TRBJ1-2; 7 bases are shared with TRBD1. Germline V CDR1 and CDR2: WNHNN, SYGVQD (reference sequence). The CDR3 is 13 amino acids. V lost 2 bases, J lost 4 bases, and 1 base stayed unmatched. CDR3 DNA: TGCGCCAGCAGTGAGACAGGGGCCTATGGCTACACCTTC. Translating it yields CASSETGAYGYTF.

V usage is TRBV19 and J usage is TRBJ1-5; 7 nucleotides align to TRBD1. This CDR3 is 15 amino acids long. The V segment lost 4 bases and the J segment 4 bases; nucleotides outside the gene matches: 7. CDR1 is LNHDA and CDR2 is SQIVND in the germline V gene (reference sequence). CDR3 bases: TGTGCCAGTAGTACCGACAGGGCAGGGAATCAGCCCCAGCATTTT. Protein sequence: CASSTDRAGNQPQHF.

This chain joins TRBV5-1 and TRBJ2-1; 12 bases fit TRBD2. This CDR3 has 17 residues. The germline CDR1 and CDR2 sequences are SGHRS and YFSETQ. V lost 0 bases to trimming and J lost 3 bases; unmatched junction nucleotides: 4. CDR3 in DNA: TGCGCCAGCAGCTTGGAAACGACTAGCGGGAGCTACAATGAGCAGTTCTTC. Its translation: CASSLETTSGSYNEQFF.

J is TRBJ2-6 and V is TRBV5-4; tentative D call: TRBD2 (6 bases). This CDR3 has 16 amino acids. Germline V gene data show CDR1 as SGHNT and CDR2 as YYREEE (reference sequence). V was shortened by 4 bases and J by 2 bases, with 13 bases between the two germline ends. The CDR3 nucleotides are TGTGCCAGCAGCAGTGGAGGGCAGGCTGGGGCCAACGTCCTGACTTTC. Protein: CASSSGGQAGANVLTF.

This clone has a handful of counts. This rearrangement joins TRBV24-1 to TRBJ2-5; 7 nucleotides match TRBD1. Trimming removed 3 bases from V and 2 bases from J; junction bases left unmatched: 2. This CDR3 contains 14 residues. Germline CDR1 is KGHDR and CDR2 is SFDVKD. The CDR3 reads CATSDPGQQETQYF. The CDR3 DNA is TGTGCCACCAGTGATCCGGGACAGCAAGAGACCCAGTACTTC.